One sample yielded the 11 T cell receptor beta chains listed below, sequenced in a study of T cells in localized non-small cell lung cancer. Some clones are missing from TCRdb's copy, which holds only in-frame ones; the method was immunoSEQ multiplex PCR. The table records 40,000 to 65,000 clones, approximately 80% of them present only once. The sequenced sample was peripheral blood mononuclear cells, obtained before any cancer treatment. Source of these receptors: a man aged 35 to 69 with stage III lung adenocarcinoma.

V is TRBV10-2 and J is TRBJ2-7; 10 positions match TRBD2. Germline values: CDR1 WSHSY, CDR2 SAAADI. Trimming took 7 bases from V and 6 from J; bases not matched to a gene: 12. CDR3 length equals 15 residues. CDR3 loop: CASTSSGGPLPEQYF. The CDR3 DNA is TGCGCCAGCACGTCTAGCGGGGGACCACTCCCCGAGCAGTACTTC.

CDR3 region: CASSDGTRGNIQYF. Written as DNA, the CDR3 is TGCGCCAGCAGCGACGGGACCCGAGGAAACATTCAGTACTTC. The chain has TRBV5-1 and TRBJ2-4; D may be TRBD1 or TRBD2 (5 bases each). The ends were cut back, 4 bases at V and 6 bases at J, with 14 bases in the middle. This CDR3 has 14 residues. Per germline, CDR1 SGHRS and CDR2 YFSETQ.

The chain carries TRBV9 and TRBJ2-3; 9 bases agree with TRBD1. The germline gives CDR1 SGDLS, CDR2 YYNGEE. The CDR3 runs to 15 residues. V gave up 5 bases and J gave up 4 bases; unmatched junction bases: 8. The CDR3 reads CASRDGQGTPDTQYF. The CDR3 coding sequence is TGTGCCAGCAGGGACGGACAGGGGACCCCAGATACGCAGTATTTT.

This clone was recorded once. This chain connects TRBV6-5 to TRBJ2-5, with D tentatively TRBD1 or TRBD2 (5 bases each). In germline, CDR1 is MNHEY, CDR2 SVGAGI. The germline V and J ends were trimmed by 5 bases and 5 bases, with 12 bases remaining between them. The CDR3 totals 13 residues. The CDR3 spells CASSPPWGETQYF. The CDR3 DNA follows: TGTGCCAGCAGTCCCCCCTGGGGGGAGACCCAGTACTTC.

This clone was picked up a small number of times. Here the CDR3 DNA reads TGTGCCAGCAGCTTTGGAAGCAATGAGCAGTTCTTC. Translation: CASSFGSNEQFF. The rearrangement joins TRBV5-6 to TRBJ2-1; D remains ambiguous. Trimming cost V 2 bases and J 6 bases, with 6 bases left between them. Per germline, CDR1 SGHDT and CDR2 YYEEEE. The CDR3 runs to 12 residues.

This clone appeared a few times. The chain carries TRBV11-3 and TRBJ1-2; D remains ambiguous. Germline V CDR1 and CDR2: SGHNT, YENEEA. The CDR3 totals 13 residues. Trimming stripped 5 bases from V and 3 bases from J, with 10 bases between. This chain's CDR3 is CASSTRAYYGYTF. The CDR3 nucleotides read TGTGCCAGCAGCACCCGGGCTTACTATGGCTACACCTTC.

The V and J genes are TRBV6-1 and TRBJ2-1; 11 bases are shared with TRBD2. The CDR3 runs to 14 residues. Trimming cost V 5 bases and J 9 bases; bases outside gene matches: 6. CDR1 and CDR2 (germline): MNHNS, SASEGT. CDR3 in DNA: TGTGCCAGCAGTCTTAGCGGGGGGGCCGGTGAGCAGTTCTTC. Translating gives CASSLSGGAGEQFF.

This chain connects TRBV18 to TRBJ2-1, with TRBD2 matching over 7 bases. CDR1 KGHSH and CDR2 LQKENI come from the germline V gene. The V and J ends lost 3 bases and 2 bases, in that order; junction bases with no gene match: 16. CDR3 size: 19 residues. The CDR3 DNA reads TGTGCCAGCTCACCTCCCGGGACTTCTGGACTAGGACCCTACAATGAGCAGTTCTTC. This encodes CASSPPGTSGLGPYNEQFF.

The V and J genes are TRBV28 and TRBJ1-1, with a tentative D call TRBD1 (5 bases). Germline V gives CDR1 MDHEN, CDR2 SYDVKM. This CDR3 comprises 13 residues. Trimming left V 3 bases short and J 10 bases short, with 15 bases between. CDR3 sequence reads: CASSFSAGQRAFF. CDR3 bases: TGTGCCAGCAGTTTTAGCGCAGGGCAAAGAGCTTTCTTT.

The V and J genes are TRBV18 and TRBJ1-1, with a possible D match to TRBD1 (6 bases). The CDR3 sequence is 15 residues long. V was shortened by 2 bases and J by 8 bases, with 18 bases between the two germline ends. Germline CDR1 is KGHSH and CDR2 is LQKENI. CDR3 nucleotides: TGTGCCAGCTCACCAAGGGCAGGGGACGTGTCGGAAGCTTTCTTT. Translated: CASSPRAGDVSEAFF.

The chain employs TRBV15 and TRBJ1-3, with TRBD1 as a possible D gene (5 bases). The CDR3 has 16 amino acids. V dropped 0 bases and J dropped 2 bases, with 11 bases sitting between them. Germline V lookup: CDR1 LNHNV, CDR2 YYDKDF (reference sequence). The CDR3 sequence is CATSRDGAGTGNTIYF. Here the CDR3 DNA reads TGTGCCACCAGCAGAGATGGGGCGGGGACTGGAAACACCATATATTTT.